Shown below are 18 T cell receptor beta chains from a single sample sequenced in a study of blood T cell repertoires in COVID-19. Sequencing used immunoSEQ multiplex PCR; TCRdb keeps in-frame clones, though not all of them. This table holds around 170,000 clones, around 92% found once. Sequencing was carried out using peripheral blood. The source of these receptors is a man in his sixties with acute or convalescent COVID-19.

This clone occurred once. The chain couples TRBV5-6 to TRBJ2-7; tentatively, D is TRBD1 (6 bases). V lost 3 bases, J lost 2 bases, and 15 bases lay in between. The CDR3 loop spans 15 amino acids. The V gene's germline CDR1 is SGHDT and CDR2 YYEEEE. This CDR3 reads CASSSTVDRPYEQYF. CDR3 nucleotides: TGTGCCAGCAGCTCGACTGTTGACAGGCCCTACGAGCAGTACTTC.

The chain has TRBV6-6 and TRBJ1-6; 8 bases fit TRBD1. CDR1 and CDR2 from the germline V gene are MNHNY and SVGAGI (reference sequence). There are 16 residues in the CDR3. V gave up 5 bases and J gave up 2 bases; unmatched junction bases: 5. The chain's CDR3 is CASSPGQGAYNSPLHF. The CDR3 DNA is TGTGCCAGCAGTCCCGGACAGGGAGCCTATAATTCACCCCTCCACTTT.

The rearrangement links TRBV7-9 to TRBJ1-1, with 7 nucleotides matching TRBD1. The ends lost 4 bases at V and 0 bases at J; junction bases unmatched: 11. CDR3 length equals 17 residues. CDR1 is SEHNR, CDR2 FQNEAQ, per germline (reference sequence). The CDR3 loop is CASSSGQLVALNTEAFF. The CDR3 nucleotides read TGTGCCAGCAGCTCGGGACAGCTAGTTGCGTTGAACACTGAAGCTTTCTTT. Full variable domain (rest looked up from reference TRBV7-9 and TRBJ1-1): DTGVSQNPRHKITKRGQNVTFRCDPISEHNRLYWYRQTLGQGPEFLTYFQNEAQLEKSRLLSDRFSAERPKGSFSTLEIQRTEQGDSAMYLCASSSGQLVALNTEAFFGQGTRLTVV.

The chain uses TRBV5-1 and TRBJ2-7, with TRBD1 matching 9 bases. The CDR3 runs 17 residues. Germline V lookup: CDR1 SGHRS, CDR2 YFSETQ. V lost 1 base to trimming and J lost 3 bases; unmatched junction nucleotides: 11. CDR3 amino acids: CASSLRTAGTGNYEQYF. Written as DNA, the CDR3 is TGCGCCAGCAGCTTGCGAACCGCCGGGACAGGGAACTACGAGCAGTACTTC.

V gene TRBV12-3 or TRBV12-4 combines with J gene TRBJ1-2, with TRBD1 as a possible D gene (6 bases). The CDR3 runs 13 residues. The V end was cut by 7 bases, the J end by 4 bases, with 13 bases between. CDR3 loop: CASTPTGSYGYTF. CDR3 DNA: TGTGCCAGCACCCCGACAGGAAGCTATGGCTACACCTTC.

The V and J genes are TRBV18 and TRBJ1-2, with TRBD1 as a possible D gene (5 bases). Germline CDR1 reads KGHSH; CDR2 reads LQKENI. V shed 3 bases and J shed 4 bases, with 21 bases lying between them. The CDR3 is made up of 17 amino acids. CDR3 sequence: CASSPAPSKGASYGYTF. In DNA form, the CDR3 reads TGTGCCAGCTCACCTGCACCCTCTAAAGGGGCCTCCTATGGCTACACCTTC.

The V gene is TRBV25-1, the J gene TRBJ1-5; D possibly corresponds to TRBD1 (5 bases). The germline V gene encodes CDR1 MGHDK and CDR2 SYGVNS. With 2 bases removed from V and 9 bases from J, the gap between germline ends came to 14 bases. The CDR3 has 14 amino acids. CDR3 amino acids: CASSERGRGGPQHF. CDR3 DNA: TGTGCCAGCAGTGAACGAGGTCGCGGGGGGCCCCAGCATTTT.

J is TRBJ1-1 and V is TRBV6-5; no clear D. Germline CDR1 is MNHEY and CDR2 is SVGAGI. This CDR3 comprises 13 residues. Deletions cut 2 bases from V and 3 bases from J, with 7 bases between. The chain's CDR3 is CASSYARYTEAFF. The CDR3 region has the DNA TGTGCCAGCAGTTACGCCAGATACACTGAAGCTTTCTTT.

The chain recombines TRBV7-3 with TRBJ2-6, with D tentatively TRBD1 (5 bases). V lost 0 bases and J 3 bases, leaving 12 bases between the germline ends. This CDR3 is 17 amino acids long. Germline CDR1 SGHTA, CDR2 FQGTGA. Written as DNA, the CDR3 is TGTGCCAGCAGCTTAACAGGGGCTGGAGTTGGGGCCAACGTCCTGACTTTC. Translation: CASSLTGAGVGANVLTF.

This clone was observed once. The chain carries TRBV30 and TRBJ1-1, with TRBD1 identical over 7 bases. The CDR3 sequence is 11 residues long. The V segment lost 5 bases and the J segment 4 bases; nucleotides outside the gene matches: 1. Germline CDR1 GTSNPN, CDR2 SVGIG (reference sequence). CDR3 nucleotides: TGTGCCTGGGACAGGGTCACTGAAGCTTTCTTT. Its translation is CAWDRVTEAFF.

This chain uses TRBV19 with TRBJ2-1, with TRBD2 matching over 11 bases. The CDR3 is 16 residues long. Germline loops: CDR1 LNHDA, CDR2 SQIVND (reference sequence). V shed 6 bases and J 2 bases; nucleotides not matched to a gene: 6. This chain's CDR3 is CASSRTSGGTYNEQFF. In DNA, the CDR3 is TGTGCCAGTAGCCGAACTAGCGGGGGAACCTACAATGAGCAGTTCTTC.

CDR3 in DNA: TGCGCCAGCAGCTTGGGGCTCAGCACAGATACGCAGTATTTT. Protein product: CASSLGLSTDTQYF. This chain joins TRBV5-1 and TRBJ2-3; D ambiguous. Per the germline V gene, CDR1 is SGHRS and CDR2 is YFSETQ. The CDR3 consists of 14 residues. V lost 0 bases and J 0 bases, leaving 5 bases between the germline ends.

This sequence joins TRBV19 and TRBJ2-7; 10 bases fit TRBD2. V dropped 6 bases and J dropped 3; count of bases not matched to a gene: 8. The germline V gene has CDR1 LNHDA and CDR2 SQIVND (reference sequence). The CDR3 consists of 15 residues. The CDR3 nucleotides are TGTGCCAGTAGCCCTGTAGGGACTAGCGACTACGAGCAGTACTTC. Translating gives CASSPVGTSDYEQYF.

The V gene is TRBV6-2 or TRBV6-3, the J gene TRBJ1-5; maybe TRBD1 (5 bases). V gave up 2 bases and J gave up 3 bases, with 8 bases separating them. The CDR3 loop spans 14 amino acids. The germline V gene encodes CDR1 MNHEY and CDR2 SVGEGT. The CDR3 region has the DNA TGTGCCAGCAGTTACGCGGGGGTCAATCAGCCCCAGCATTTT. This encodes CASSYAGVNQPQHF.

The genes are TRBV19 and TRBJ1-6; D unresolved. V lost 6 bases and J lost 8, with 11 bases in between. Germline loops: CDR1 LNHDA, CDR2 SQIVND (reference sequence). This CDR3 has 13 amino acids. The CDR3 spells CASSARRDSPLHF. CDR3 DNA sequence: TGTGCCAGTAGCGCGAGACGGGATTCACCCCTCCACTTT. The variable domain in full, completed from reference TRBV19 and TRBJ1-6, reads DGGITQSPKYLFRKEGQNVTLSCEQNLNHDAMYWYRQDPGQGLRLIYYSQIVNDFQKGDIAEGYSVSREKKESFPLTVTSAQKNPTAFYLCASSARRDSPLHFGNGTRLTVT.

The chain combines TRBV2 with TRBJ2-1; 8 bases map to TRBD2. This CDR3 region has 16 residues. The ends lost 3 bases at V and 4 bases at J; junction bases unmatched: 8. The germline V gene encodes CDR1 SNHLY and CDR2 FYNNEI. The CDR3 spells CASSDPSGGRYNEQFF. In nucleotides, the CDR3 is TGTGCCAGCAGTGACCCAAGCGGGGGACGTTACAATGAGCAGTTCTTC.

The rearrangement joins TRBV27 to TRBJ2-7; D is possibly TRBD2 (7 bases). V was shortened by 5 bases and J by 0 bases, with 20 bases between the two germline ends. This CDR3 is 17 amino acids long. Per germline, CDR1 MNHEY and CDR2 SMNVEV (reference sequence). CDR3 nucleotides: TGTGCCAGCAGTCTGCATTTTAGGGGGGGTAGCTCCTACGAGCAGTACTTC. Its protein is CASSLHFRGGSSYEQYF.

The chain uses TRBV2 and TRBJ1-3; D uncertain. The V gene lost 9 bases and the J gene lost 0 bases, with 6 bases spanning the gap. Germline CDR1 is SNHLY and CDR2 is FYNNEI. This CDR3 has 12 amino acids. The CDR3 loop is CASSYSGNTIYF. The CDR3 DNA is TGTGCCAGTTCCTACTCTGGAAACACCATATATTTT.